A selection of T cell receptor beta chains follows, all from one sample in a study of T cells after yellow fever vaccination. TCRdb passed the 5' RACE reads through MiXCR, listing each CDR3 protein once. The table lists some 54,000 distinct CDR3 sequences, 6.5% to 8.5% of them singletons. Here the sequenced sample was CD8+ T cells not binding an NS4B(214-222) dextramer, sorted from PBMCs, taken roughly 45 days after the first yellow fever vaccination. The origin of the receptors is a young man who received the YFV17D yellow fever vaccine. CDR3s include the opening cysteine and the closing phenylalanine or tryptophan. Fields, in order: clone size, V gene, J gene, D gene, CDR3 DNA, CDR3 protein. A D gene is named only where the DNA matches it firmly. Clone size is shown for a subset of rows, as once, few, many or a class of expanded clone.

>many|TRBV7-8|TRBJ1-1|TRBD1
TGTGCCAGCAGCTTAGCCGCAACAGGGGGCAGTGAAGCTTTCTTT
CASSLAATGGSEAFF
>many|TRBV9|TRBJ2-2|TRBD2
TGTGCCAGCAGCATACGACTAGCGGGGAACACCGGGGAGCTGTTTTTT
CASSIRLAGNTGELFF
>many|TRBV6-5|TRBJ1-1|NA
TGTGCCAGCAGTTACTCAGGCGGGAACTCGGAAGCTTTCTTT
CASSYSGGNSEAFF
>many|TRBV4-3|TRBJ2-2|NA
TGCGCCAGCAGCGGCACAGTACTCGCGAACACCGGGGAGCTGTTTTTT
CASSGTVLANTGELFF
>many|TRBV6-2/TRBV6-3|TRBJ2-1|TRBD2
TGTGCCAGCAGTTACTCGATCATGGAGTACGGGGCTAGCGGTCACAATGAGCAGTTCTTC
CASSYSIMEYGASGHNEQFF
>many|TRBV5-5|TRBJ1-4|TRBD1
TGTGCCAGCAGCGCCGGGACAGCCGTAATTCCCGGCGAAAAACTGTTTTTT
CASSAGTAVIPGEKLFF
>NA|TRBV4-2|TRBJ1-6|NA
TGTGCCAGCAGCCAAGATCGGGACACCCTGAGCTCCTATAATTCACCCCTCCACTTT
CASSQDRDTLSSYNSPLHF
>NA|TRBV7-2|TRBJ1-5|NA
TGTGCCAGCAGCCCCGAGGACGGGCTGTTAGGGCCCCAGCATTTT
CASSPEDGLLGPQHF
>few|TRBV20-1|TRBJ2-3|TRBD2
TGCAGTGCTAGAGGACGACTAGCGGGGGGCCACACAGATACGCAGTATTTT
CSARGRLAGGHTDTQYF
>many|TRBV29-1|TRBJ2-7|NA
TGCAGCGCCTCGGACAGCTACGAGCAGTACTTC
CSASDSYEQYF
>NA|TRBV19|TRBJ2-5|TRBD1
TGTGCCAGTAGTCACCGGACAGGGGAGGAGACCCAGTACTTC
CASSHRTGEETQYF
>NA|TRBV2|TRBJ2-1|NA
TGTGCCAGCAGTGAGGGGAATGAGCAGTTCTTC
CASSEGNEQFF
>few|TRBV24-1|TRBJ2-5|TRBD1
TGTGCCACCAGAGACAGGGGGTGGGAGACCCAGTACTTC
CATRDRGWETQYF
>few|TRBV12-3/TRBV12-4|TRBJ2-5|TRBD1
TGTGCCAGCAGGGCACAGGGGGCCATGGAGACCCAGTACTTC
CASRAQGAMETQYF
>few|TRBV12-3/TRBV12-4|TRBJ1-3|NA
TGTGCCAGCAGACCCACGGCCTCCTCTGGAAACACCATATATTTT
CASRPTASSGNTIYF
>NA|TRBV11-2|TRBJ2-1|NA
TGTGCCAGCAGGCAAGGGTACAATGAGCAGTTCTTC
CASRQGYNEQFF
>NA|TRBV5-6|TRBJ2-2|TRBD1
TGTGCCAGCCGCCGGGACAGGTTTCTTGGCGCCGGGGAGCTGTTTTTT
CASRRDRFLGAGELFF
>NA|TRBV4-1|TRBJ2-7|NA
TGCGCCAGCAGCCAAGAGGGACGGGGCCCGAAAACCTCCCGGTCCTACGAGCAGTACTTC
CASSQEGRGPKTSRSYEQYF
>few|TRBV4-3|TRBJ2-1|NA
TGCGCCAGCAGCCAAGATCATAGTAGCTCCTACAATGAGCAGTTCTTC
CASSQDHSSSYNEQFF
>NA|TRBV11-2|TRBJ2-2|TRBD1
TGTGCCACCCCGACAGGGACCACCGGGGAGCTGTTTTTT
CATPTGTTGELFF
>many|TRBV7-3|TRBJ2-3|TRBD2
TGTGCCAGCAGCCCATTAGCGGGAAACACAGATACGCAGTATTTT
CASSPLAGNTDTQYF
>NA|TRBV4-1|TRBJ1-1|TRBD1
TGCGCCAGCAGCCAAGGTCCGGGACAGGGGACTGAAGCTTTCTTT
CASSQGPGQGTEAFF
>many|TRBV7-9|TRBJ1-5|NA
TGTGCCAGCAGCCCCCCAGGAGTGGGGCAGCCCCAGCATTTT
CASSPPGVGQPQHF
>many|TRBV7-2|TRBJ2-2|NA
TGTGCCAGCAGCTTAGCGGCGGTCACCGGGGAGCTGTTTTTT
CASSLAAVTGELFF
>few|TRBV20-1|TRBJ2-5|NA
TGCAGTGCTAGAGATTGGGCTGCAGAGACCCAGTACTTC
CSARDWAAETQYF
>NA|TRBV12-3/TRBV12-4|TRBJ1-5|NA
TGTGCCAGCAGTTGGAGTCGGGGCAATCAGCCCCAGCATTTT
CASSWSRGNQPQHF
>few|TRBV6-5|TRBJ2-7|NA
TGTGCCAGCAAGTTTGGGGAGAACAGCTCCCTACGAAGGTACGAGCAGTACTTC
CASKFGENSSLRRYEQYF
>many|TRBV12-3/TRBV12-4|TRBJ2-7|NA
TGTGCCAGCAGTCCCCGCAGGGACGAGCAGTACTTC
CASSPRRDEQYF
>many|TRBV12-3/TRBV12-4|TRBJ2-1|NA
TGTGCCAGCAGTTTTGTCAATGAGCAGTTCTTC
CASSFVNEQFF
>few|TRBV10-3|TRBJ1-5|TRBD1
TGTGCCATCAGCCCCGCGGACAGGGGATTGGGTCAGCCCCAGCATTTT
CAISPADRGLGQPQHF
>many|TRBV7-2|TRBJ2-1|NA
TGTGCCAGCAGTGAATGGGGCGGAACTAATGAGCAGTTCTTC
CASSEWGGTNEQFF
>many|TRBV5-6|TRBJ2-1|TRBD1
TGTGCCAGCAGCTATACCGGGACAGGCTCCTACAATGAGCAGTTCTTC
CASSYTGTGSYNEQFF
>NA|TRBV20-1|TRBJ2-1|TRBD2
TGCAGTGCAAAGCGGGGGGAGCAGTTCTTC
CSAKRGEQFF
>many|TRBV29-1|TRBJ2-5|TRBD2
TGCAGCGTTCTTCTAGCGGGGGGGCCTTTCTCTGAGACCCAGTACTTC
CSVLLAGGPFSETQYF
>few|TRBV4-1|TRBJ2-1|NA
TGCGCCAGCAGCCAAGAGCCCGGGACCCTATACAATGAGCAGTTCTTC
CASSQEPGTLYNEQFF
>NA|TRBV7-9|TRBJ2-3|NA
TGTGCCAGCAGCTCTGTTAGTAGCACAGATACGCAGTATTTT
CASSSVSSTDTQYF
>few|TRBV27|TRBJ1-6|NA
TGTGCCAGCAGTTTAACGCCCTATAATTCAACCCTCCACTTT
CASSLTPYNSTLHF
>many|TRBV4-1|TRBJ2-1|NA
TGCGCCAGCAGCCAAGTACCCCCGGAGGGATCCTACAATGAGCAGTTCTTC
CASSQVPPEGSYNEQFF
>few|TRBV4-2|TRBJ1-4|NA
TGTGCCAGCAGCCACCCAACGGATAGGACTAATGAAAAACTGTTTTTT
CASSHPTDRTNEKLFF
>NA|TRBV20-1|TRBJ1-3|NA
TGCAGCGCCCGAAGGAATACTGGAAACACCATATATTTT
CSARRNTGNTIYF
>many|TRBV6-2/TRBV6-3|TRBJ2-1|NA
TGTGCCAGCCACGGAGGGGGCGGGGGCGGCAATGAGCAGTTCTTC
CASHGGGGGGNEQFF
>many|TRBV4-1|TRBJ2-2|TRBD2
TGCGCCAGCAGCCTCCTGGGGGGACTAGCGGGGAGCGGGGAGCTGTTTTTT
CASSLLGGLAGSGELFF
>many|TRBV5-1|TRBJ2-5|NA
TGCGCCAGCAGGTCCCCGGGTGGCGAGACCCAGTACTTC
CASRSPGGETQYF
>few|TRBV7-2|TRBJ2-3|TRBD1
TGTGCCAGCAGGACTTCTGTGGGACAGGGGGATACAGATACGCAGTATTTT
CASRTSVGQGDTDTQYF
>NA|TRBV27|TRBJ2-5|TRBD2
TGTGCCAGCAGTTTCCTGACTAGCGGGGGGCGCCAAGAGACCCAGTACTTC
CASSFLTSGGRQETQYF
>few|TRBV10-3|TRBJ1-6|TRBD1
TGTGCCATCAGTGAGATCGGGACAGGGGGGAATTCACCCCTCCACTTT
CAISEIGTGGNSPLHF
>NA|TRBV19|TRBJ2-1|NA
TGTGCCAGTAGTCGCCGGGGGGCTCTGTTCTATGAGCAGTTCTTC
CASSRRGALFYEQFF
>many|TRBV20-1|TRBJ2-2|NA
TGCAGTGCTAGAGATCCAGGGGAGACGAACACCGGGGAGCTGTTTTTT
CSARDPGETNTGELFF
>many|TRBV5-1|TRBJ2-5|NA
TGCGCCAGCAGCCGCCTTGGGGGGCTAGCGGAGACCCAGTACTTC
CASSRLGGLAETQYF
>NA|TRBV4-2|TRBJ1-2|NA
TGTGCCAGCAGCCAAACCGGAGCTCTCTACACCTTC
CASSQTGALYTF
>NA|TRBV5-1|TRBJ2-5|NA
TGCGCCAGCAGCCCTGGGGCAGCTCGCGTGGTCGAGACCCAGTACTTC
CASSPGAARVVETQYF
>many|TRBV29-1|TRBJ2-7|NA
TGCAGCGTTGGGAACTCCTACGAGCAGTACTTC
CSVGNSYEQYF
>NA|TRBV14|TRBJ2-1|NA
TGTGCCAGCAGCCATCCGACCGTGAATAAGCAGTTCTTC
CASSHPTVNKQFF
>NA|TRBV7-9|TRBJ2-3|NA
TGTGCCAGCAGCTTGACGGGGGCGAGGTTGACAGATACGCAGTATTTT
CASSLTGARLTDTQYF
>many|TRBV18|TRBJ2-7|NA
TGTGCCAGCTCCCCGGACAGCTCCTACGAGCAGTACTTC
CASSPDSSYEQYF
>few|TRBV10-3|TRBJ2-7|TRBD1
TGTGCCATCAGCGGACAGGGGTTATACGAGCAGTACTTC
CAISGQGLYEQYF
>NA|TRBV27|TRBJ1-6|TRBD1
TGTGCCAGCGGTGTGGAGGACAGGGGCTGGGGATCACCCCTCCACTTT
CASGVEDRGWGSPLHF
>many|TRBV5-1|TRBJ2-7|TRBD1
TGCGCCAGCAGCCGGTCAGGGACAGGGGCGGACGAGCAGTACTTC
CASSRSGTGADEQYF